These 3 T cell receptor beta chains share one sample of origin, sequenced in a study of T-cell memory formation after mild COVID-19. TCRdb called the 5' RACE reads again in MiXCR, with one record for every CDR3 protein. The sample lists a few hundred thousand distinct CDR3 sequences; approximately 19% were seen once. Sequencing was carried out using PBMCs or a T cell subset sorted from them (not recorded which). All receptors derive from a man aged 18 to 30 who had mild COVID-19 (a few samples of this study predate the infection). Cell type and time point are not known.

The chain has TRBV30 and TRBJ2-3; weak D call: TRBD2 (5 bases). Germline CDR1 and CDR2: GTSNPN and SVGIG (reference sequence). CDR3 length: 12 residues. The ends were cut back, 3 bases at V and 4 bases at J, with 8 bases in the middle. CDR3 region: CAWSPLADTQYF. CDR3 in DNA: TGTGCCTGGAGCCCACTAGCAGATACGCAGTATTTT.

This clonotype came up a few times. The chain combines TRBV5-6 with TRBJ2-1; 9 bases are shared with TRBD2. Germline CDR1 SGHDT, CDR2 YYEEEE. Trimming at V came to 1 base and at J to 4 bases, leaving 3 bases not matched to a gene. The CDR3 contains 15 residues. The CDR3 nucleotides are TGTGCCAGCAGCTTGTGGCGGGGGGGTTACAATGAGCAGTTCTTC. Its translation: CASSLWRGGYNEQFF.

The chain is built from TRBV12-3 or TRBV12-4 and TRBJ2-7, with D possibly matching TRBD2 (5 bases). This CDR3 comprises 14 residues. Trimming removed 5 bases from V and 2 bases from J, with 13 bases in between. The DNA for the CDR3 is TGTGCCAGCAGTCCTCGGACTGCTGCCTACGAGCAGTACTTC. Translation: CASSPRTAAYEQYF.